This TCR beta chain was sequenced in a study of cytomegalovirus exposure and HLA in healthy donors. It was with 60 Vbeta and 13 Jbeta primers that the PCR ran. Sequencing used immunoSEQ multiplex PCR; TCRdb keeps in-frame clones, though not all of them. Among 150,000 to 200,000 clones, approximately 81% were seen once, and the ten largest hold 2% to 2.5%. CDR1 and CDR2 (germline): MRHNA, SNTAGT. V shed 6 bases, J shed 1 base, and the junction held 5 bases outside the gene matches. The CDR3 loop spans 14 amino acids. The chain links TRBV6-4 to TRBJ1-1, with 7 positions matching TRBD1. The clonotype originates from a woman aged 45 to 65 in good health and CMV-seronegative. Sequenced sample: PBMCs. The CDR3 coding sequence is TGTGCCAGCAGCCCCGGGACAGAGAACACTGAAGCTTTCTTT. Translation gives CASSPGTENTEAFF.